There are many counts of the clone carrying this TCR beta chain. The target antigen is unknown. The sample is drawn from a study of T cells after yellow fever vaccination. As for the study in general: Preparing low-cell-number fractions relied on SMART-Seq v4 Ultra Low Input.

Template-switching 5'RACE yielded the TCR cDNA; a universal primer site and UMIs were added in the process. TCRdb re-analysed the 5' RACE reads in MiXCR, keeping a single row per CDR3 protein. This sample carries about 210,000 distinct CDR3 sequences, approximately 6.8% of them seen once, and the ten largest clones take about 1%. Study conclusions and caveats: Weaker overall was a secondary response that nonetheless peaked faster, on day 5 versus 15. The presence of abundant clonotypes contaminating from the bulk population was possible in FACS-sorted repertoires.

This clonotype was obtained from a man younger than 40 who received the YFV17D yellow fever vaccine. Sequencing used CD4+ T cells sorted from PBMCs, obtained on the day of the yellow fever booster vaccination.

The CDR3 region has the DNA TGCGCCAGCAGTGAGTCTAGGCGGGAGGAGACTCAGTACTTC. This encodes CASSESRREETQYF. This chain connects TRBV10-1 to TRBJ2-7; 8 nucleotides align to TRBD2. Per germline, CDR1 WNHNN and CDR2 SYGVQD (reference sequence). This CDR3 comprises 14 residues. The junction had 8 bases not matched to a gene; V was cut back by 0 bases and J by 10 bases.